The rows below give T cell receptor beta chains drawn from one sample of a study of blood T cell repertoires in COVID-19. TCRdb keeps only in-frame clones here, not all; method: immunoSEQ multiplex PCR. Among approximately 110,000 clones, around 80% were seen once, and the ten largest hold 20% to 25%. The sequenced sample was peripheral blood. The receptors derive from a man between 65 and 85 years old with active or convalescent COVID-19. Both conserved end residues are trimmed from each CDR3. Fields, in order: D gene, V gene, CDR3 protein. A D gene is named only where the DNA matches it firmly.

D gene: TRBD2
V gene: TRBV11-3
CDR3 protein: ASSFGAGTSGPSSYNEQF

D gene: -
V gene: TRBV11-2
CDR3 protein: ASSSVHRMGSTEAF

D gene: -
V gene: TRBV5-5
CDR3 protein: ASSLRGTWTPGADTQY

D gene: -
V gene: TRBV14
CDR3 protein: ASSQGGLRYQETQY

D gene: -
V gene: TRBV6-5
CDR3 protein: ASREGFYNEQF

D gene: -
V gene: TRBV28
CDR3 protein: ASSRGNQPQH

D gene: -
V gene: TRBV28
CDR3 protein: ASSFSSQETQY

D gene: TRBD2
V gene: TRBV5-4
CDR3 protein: ASSLPLVAGEVYEQY

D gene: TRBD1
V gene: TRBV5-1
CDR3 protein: ASSPRQGTSYGYT

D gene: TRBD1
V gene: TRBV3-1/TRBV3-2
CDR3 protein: ASSQMGTGSYEQY

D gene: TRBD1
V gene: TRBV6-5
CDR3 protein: ASRDRRNYGYT

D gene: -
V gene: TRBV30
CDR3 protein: AWSVLGAEETQY

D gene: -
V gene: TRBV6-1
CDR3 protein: ASSEAQFNTGELF

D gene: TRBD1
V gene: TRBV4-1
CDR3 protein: ASSQDRGHQTDTQY

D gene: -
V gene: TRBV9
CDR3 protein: ASSVQQGWNSPLH

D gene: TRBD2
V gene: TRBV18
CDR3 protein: ASSPWASGNTGELF

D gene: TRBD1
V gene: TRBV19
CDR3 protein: ASPGQGAGNSPLH

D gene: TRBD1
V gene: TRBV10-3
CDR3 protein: AISESGTDNQPQH

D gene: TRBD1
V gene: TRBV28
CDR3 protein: ASSLRDRDNSPLH

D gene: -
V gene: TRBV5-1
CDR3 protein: ASSSTGGSGANVLT

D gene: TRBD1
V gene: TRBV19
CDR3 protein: ASSIQGTGYTYEQY

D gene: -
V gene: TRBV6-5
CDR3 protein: ASRTTSQLEEKLF

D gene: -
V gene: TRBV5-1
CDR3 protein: ASSLRVDEQY

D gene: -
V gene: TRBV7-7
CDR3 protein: ASSLGPPSEQF

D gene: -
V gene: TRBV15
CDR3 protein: ATSRTGSYEKLF

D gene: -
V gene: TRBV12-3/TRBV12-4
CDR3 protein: ASSLGITEAF

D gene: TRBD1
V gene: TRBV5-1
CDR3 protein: ASSGQGMANEKLF

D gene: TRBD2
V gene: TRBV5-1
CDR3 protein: ASSSSGRELNEQF

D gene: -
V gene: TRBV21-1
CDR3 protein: ASSRRELGWEANYEQY

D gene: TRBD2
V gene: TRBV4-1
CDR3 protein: ASSQDWGAGDTDTQY

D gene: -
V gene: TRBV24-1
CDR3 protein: ATSIQRNYGYT

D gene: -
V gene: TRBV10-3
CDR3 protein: AISEWQIQETQY

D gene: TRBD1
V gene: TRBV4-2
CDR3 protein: ASSPSTGANTEAF

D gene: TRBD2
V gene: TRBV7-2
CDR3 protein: ASSSSGIMNTQY

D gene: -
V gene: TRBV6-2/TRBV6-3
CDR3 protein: ASSASAYSYEQY

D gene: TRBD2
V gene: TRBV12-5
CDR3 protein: ASGPGTSGDTDTQY

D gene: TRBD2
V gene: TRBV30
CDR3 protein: AWTSGEAYEQY